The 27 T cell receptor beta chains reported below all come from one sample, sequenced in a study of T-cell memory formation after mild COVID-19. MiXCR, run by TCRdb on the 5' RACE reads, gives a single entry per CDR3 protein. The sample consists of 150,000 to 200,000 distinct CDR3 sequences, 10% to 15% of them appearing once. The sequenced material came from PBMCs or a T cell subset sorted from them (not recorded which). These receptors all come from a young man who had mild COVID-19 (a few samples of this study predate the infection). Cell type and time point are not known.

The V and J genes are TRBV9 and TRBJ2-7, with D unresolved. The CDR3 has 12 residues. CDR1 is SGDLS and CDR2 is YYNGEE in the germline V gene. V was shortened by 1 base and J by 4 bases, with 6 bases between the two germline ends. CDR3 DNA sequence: TGTGCCAGCAGCGTAATTATATACGAGCAGTACTTC. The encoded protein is CASSVIIYEQYF.

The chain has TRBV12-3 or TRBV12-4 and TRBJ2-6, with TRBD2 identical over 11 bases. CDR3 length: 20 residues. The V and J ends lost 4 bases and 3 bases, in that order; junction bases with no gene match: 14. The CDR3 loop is CASSSPRGSGGAVGANVLTF. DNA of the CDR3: TGTGCCAGCAGTTCACCCCGAGGTAGCGGGGGGGCAGTTGGGGCCAACGTCCTGACTTTC.

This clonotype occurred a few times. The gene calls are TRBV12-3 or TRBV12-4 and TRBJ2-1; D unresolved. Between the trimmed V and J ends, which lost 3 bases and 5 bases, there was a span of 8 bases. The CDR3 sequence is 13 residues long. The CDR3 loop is CASSFNSHNEQFF. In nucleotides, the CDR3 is TGTGCCAGCAGTTTTAACAGTCACAATGAGCAGTTCTTC.

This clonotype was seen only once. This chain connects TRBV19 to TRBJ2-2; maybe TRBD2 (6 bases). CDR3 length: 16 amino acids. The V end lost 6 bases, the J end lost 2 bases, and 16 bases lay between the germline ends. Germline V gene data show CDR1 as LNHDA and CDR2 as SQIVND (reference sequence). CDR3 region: CASRLWTGDNTGELFF. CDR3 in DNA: TGTGCCAGTAGGCTATGGACGGGGGACAACACCGGGGAGCTGTTTTTT.

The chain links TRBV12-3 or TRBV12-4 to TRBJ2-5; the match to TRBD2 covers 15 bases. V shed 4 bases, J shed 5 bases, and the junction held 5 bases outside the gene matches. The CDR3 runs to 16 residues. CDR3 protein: CASSSWTSGGVETQYF. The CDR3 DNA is TGTGCCAGCAGTTCCTGGACTAGCGGGGGGGTGGAGACCCAGTACTTC.

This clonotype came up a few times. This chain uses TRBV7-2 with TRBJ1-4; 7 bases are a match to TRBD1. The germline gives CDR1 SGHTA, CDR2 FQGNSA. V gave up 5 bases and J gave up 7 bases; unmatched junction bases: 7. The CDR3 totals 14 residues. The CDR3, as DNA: TGTGCCAGCAGCCCAAGCCAGGGGGGTGAAAAACTGTTTTTT. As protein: CASSPSQGGEKLFF.

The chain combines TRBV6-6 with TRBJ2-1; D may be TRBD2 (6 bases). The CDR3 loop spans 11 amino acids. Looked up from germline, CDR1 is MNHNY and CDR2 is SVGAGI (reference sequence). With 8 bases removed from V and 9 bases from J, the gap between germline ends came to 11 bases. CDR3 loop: CASGGEAEQFF. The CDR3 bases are TGTGCCAGCGGAGGGGAGGCTGAGCAGTTCTTC.

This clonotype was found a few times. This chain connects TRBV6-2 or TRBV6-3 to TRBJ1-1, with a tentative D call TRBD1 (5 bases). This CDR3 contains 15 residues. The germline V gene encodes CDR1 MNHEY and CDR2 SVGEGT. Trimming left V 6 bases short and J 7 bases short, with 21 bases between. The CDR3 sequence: CASSPFPGTGSEAFF. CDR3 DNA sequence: TGTGCCAGCAGCCCTTTCCCCGGGACTGGAAGTGAAGCTTTCTTT.

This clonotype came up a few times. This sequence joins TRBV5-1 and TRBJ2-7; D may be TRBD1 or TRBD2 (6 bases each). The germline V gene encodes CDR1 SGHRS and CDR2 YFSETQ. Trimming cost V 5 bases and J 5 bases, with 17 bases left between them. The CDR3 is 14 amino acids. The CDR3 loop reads CASRQAQEGDEQYF. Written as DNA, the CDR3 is TGCGCCAGCAGACAGGCCCAGGAGGGGGACGAGCAGTACTTC.

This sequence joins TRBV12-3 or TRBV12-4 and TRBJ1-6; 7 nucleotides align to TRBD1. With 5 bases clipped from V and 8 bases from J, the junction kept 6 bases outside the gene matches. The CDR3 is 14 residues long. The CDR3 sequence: CASSPTGWDSPLHF. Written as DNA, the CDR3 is TGTGCCAGCAGTCCGACAGGGTGGGATTCACCCCTCCACTTT.

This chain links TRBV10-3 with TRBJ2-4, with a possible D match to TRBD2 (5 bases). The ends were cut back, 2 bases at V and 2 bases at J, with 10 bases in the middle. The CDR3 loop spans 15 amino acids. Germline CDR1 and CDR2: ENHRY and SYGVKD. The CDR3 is CAISEGRGTKNIQYF. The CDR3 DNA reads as TGTGCCATCAGTGAGGGGAGAGGGACCAAAAACATTCAGTACTTC.

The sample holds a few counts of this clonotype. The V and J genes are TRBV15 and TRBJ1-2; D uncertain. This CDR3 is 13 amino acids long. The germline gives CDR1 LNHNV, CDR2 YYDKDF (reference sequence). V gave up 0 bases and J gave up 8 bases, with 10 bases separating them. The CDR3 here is CATSRDRGVGYTF. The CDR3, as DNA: TGTGCCACCAGCAGAGATCGCGGGGTGGGCTACACCTTC.

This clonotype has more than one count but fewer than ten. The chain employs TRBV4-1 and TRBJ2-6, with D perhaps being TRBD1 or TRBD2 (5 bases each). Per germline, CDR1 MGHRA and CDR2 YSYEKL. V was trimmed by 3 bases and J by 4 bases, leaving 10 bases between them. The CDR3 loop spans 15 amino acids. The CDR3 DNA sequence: TGCGCCAGCAGCCAGCTGGGGGTCGGGGCCAACGTCCTGACTTTC. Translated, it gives CASSQLGVGANVLTF.

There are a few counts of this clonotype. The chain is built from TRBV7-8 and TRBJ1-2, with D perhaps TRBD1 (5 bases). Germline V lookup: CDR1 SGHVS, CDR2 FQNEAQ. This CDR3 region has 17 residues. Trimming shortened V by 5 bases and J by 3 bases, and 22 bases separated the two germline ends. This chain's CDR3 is CASSPRLTSSGDYGYTF. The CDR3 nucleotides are TGTGCCAGCAGCCCCCGTCTCACTTCTTCGGGGGACTATGGCTACACCTTC.

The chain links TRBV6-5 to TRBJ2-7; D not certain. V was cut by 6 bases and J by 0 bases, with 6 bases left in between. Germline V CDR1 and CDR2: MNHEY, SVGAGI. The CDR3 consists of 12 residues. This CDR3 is CASRTGSYEQYF. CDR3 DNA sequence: TGTGCCAGCAGAACGGGCTCCTACGAGCAGTACTTC.

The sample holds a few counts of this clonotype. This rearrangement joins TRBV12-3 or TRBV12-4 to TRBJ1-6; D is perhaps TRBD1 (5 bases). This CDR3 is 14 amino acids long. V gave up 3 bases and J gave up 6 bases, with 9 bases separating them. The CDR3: CASSFEGVNSPLHF. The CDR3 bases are TGTGCCAGCAGTTTTGAAGGGGTTAATTCACCCCTCCACTTT.

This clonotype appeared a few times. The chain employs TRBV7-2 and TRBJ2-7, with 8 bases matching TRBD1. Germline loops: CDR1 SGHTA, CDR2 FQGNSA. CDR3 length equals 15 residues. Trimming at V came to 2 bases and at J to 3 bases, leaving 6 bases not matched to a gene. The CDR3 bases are TGTGCCAGCAGCTTACTCCAGGGGGCTAACTACGAGCAGTACTTC. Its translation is CASSLLQGANYEQYF.

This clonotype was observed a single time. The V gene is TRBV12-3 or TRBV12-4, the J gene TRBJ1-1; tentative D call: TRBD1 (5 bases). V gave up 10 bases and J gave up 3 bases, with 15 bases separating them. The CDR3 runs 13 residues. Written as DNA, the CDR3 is TGTGCCACCGGCACCCGGGGGGACACTGAAGCTTTCTTT. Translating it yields CATGTRGDTEAFF.

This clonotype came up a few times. The CDR3 sequence is CASSQGQGLGAFF. In DNA, the CDR3 is TGTGCCAGCAGTCAGGGACAGGGGTTGGGAGCTTTCTTT. The rearrangement uses TRBV12-3 or TRBV12-4 and TRBJ1-1; TRBD1 matches at 10 bases. The CDR3 consists of 13 residues. With V trimmed by 5 bases and J by 10 bases, 7 bases remained unmatched.

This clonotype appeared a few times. The CDR3 DNA reads TGTGCCAGCAGCAAAAGAGGCCACAACCACTTCACAGATACGCAGTATTTT. This sequence encodes CASSKRGHNHFTDTQYF. The chain joins TRBV28 to TRBJ2-3; unclear D gene. V was trimmed by 6 bases and J by 2 bases, leaving 21 bases between them. The CDR3 is 17 residues long. Per germline, CDR1 MDHEN and CDR2 SYDVKM.

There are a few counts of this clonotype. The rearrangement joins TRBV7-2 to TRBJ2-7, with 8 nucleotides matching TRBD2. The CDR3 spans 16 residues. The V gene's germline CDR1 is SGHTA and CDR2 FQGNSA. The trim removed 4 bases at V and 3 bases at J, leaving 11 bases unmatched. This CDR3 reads CASSSGPGGRDYEQYF. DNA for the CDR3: TGTGCCAGCAGCTCAGGTCCGGGGGGGCGCGACTACGAGCAGTACTTC.

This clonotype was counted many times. The CDR3 is CASSFPTGANSGANVLTF. DNA for the CDR3: TGCGCCAGCAGCTTCCCGACAGGGGCGAACTCTGGGGCCAACGTCCTGACTTTC. The rearrangement uses TRBV5-1 and TRBJ2-6; TRBD1 matches at 8 bases. The CDR3 sequence is 18 residues long. Unmatched junction bases numbered 7, after V lost 2 bases and J lost 0 bases. The germline V gene has CDR1 SGHRS and CDR2 YFSETQ.

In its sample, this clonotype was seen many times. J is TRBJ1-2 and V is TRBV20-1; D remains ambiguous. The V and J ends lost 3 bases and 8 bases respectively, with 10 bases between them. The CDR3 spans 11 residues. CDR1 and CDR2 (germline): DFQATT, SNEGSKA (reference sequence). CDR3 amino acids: CSASTNPGYTF. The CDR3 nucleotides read TGCAGTGCTAGTACGAACCCCGGCTACACCTTC.

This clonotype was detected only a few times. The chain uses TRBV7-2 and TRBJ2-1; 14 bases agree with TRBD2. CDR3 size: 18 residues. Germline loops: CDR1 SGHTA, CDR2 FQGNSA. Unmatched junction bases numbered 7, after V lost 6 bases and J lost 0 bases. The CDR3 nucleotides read TGTGCCAGCAGGTCCGGGACTAGCGGGGGTCTCTCCTACAATGAGCAGTTCTTC. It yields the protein CASRSGTSGGLSYNEQFF.

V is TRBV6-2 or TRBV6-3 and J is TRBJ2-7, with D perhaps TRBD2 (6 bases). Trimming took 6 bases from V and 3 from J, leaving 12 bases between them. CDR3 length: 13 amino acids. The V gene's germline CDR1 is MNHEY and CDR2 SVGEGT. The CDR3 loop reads CASSLGGVYEQYV. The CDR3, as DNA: TGTGCCAGCAGCCTGGGAGGAGTCTACGAGCAGTACGTC.

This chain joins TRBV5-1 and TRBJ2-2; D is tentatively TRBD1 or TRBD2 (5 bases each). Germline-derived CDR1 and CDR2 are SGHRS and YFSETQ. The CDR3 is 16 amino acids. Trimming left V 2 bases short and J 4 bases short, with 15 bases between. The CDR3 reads CASSFNPGPLTGELFF. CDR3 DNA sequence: TGCGCCAGCAGCTTCAACCCGGGACCCCTCACCGGGGAGCTGTTTTTT.

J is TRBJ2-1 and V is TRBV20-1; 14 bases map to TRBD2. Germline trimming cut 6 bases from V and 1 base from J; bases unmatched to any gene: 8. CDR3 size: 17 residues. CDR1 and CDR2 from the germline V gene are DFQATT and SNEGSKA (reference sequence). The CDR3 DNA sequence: TGCAGTGCACACAGGACTAGCGGGGGGCTTTCCTACAATGAGCAGTTCTTC. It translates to CSAHRTSGGLSYNEQFF.